This T cell receptor (beta chain) was captured by sequencing in a study of T cells in Graves' hyperthyroidism and ophthalmopathy. General study points: Researchers found most expanded thyroid clonotypes above 0.001 in blood as well.

There were TCR beta CDR3 regions amplified from RNA transcripts. HTBI primers were used for first-round RT-PCR of the TCR CDR3. MiXCR, run by TCRdb on the multiplex PCR reads, gives a single entry per CDR3 protein. The sample includes hundreds of thousands of distinct CDR3 sequences, roughly 14% seen only once; the top ten take roughly 13%. This clonotype was seen many times. The antigen is not known. The J segment lost 8 bases and the V segment lost 2 bases, leaving 3 bases of the junction unmatched. CDR3 length: 14 residues. CDR1 is SNHLY, CDR2 FYNNEI, per germline. The receptor's source is a man between 18 and 35 years old with Graves' ophthalmopathy. The sequencing sample was made of blood. The chain links TRBV2 to TRBJ2-3, with 11 bases fitting TRBD2. The CDR3 bases are TGTGCCAGCAGTGAACTAGCGGGAGGATCTACGCAGTATTTT. It yields the protein CASSELAGGSTQYF.